A selection of T cell receptor beta chains follows, all from one sample in a study of cytomegalovirus exposure and HLA in healthy donors. Sequencing was performed with immunoSEQ multiplex PCR; in TCRdb, only in-frame clones are kept and a portion is missing. The repertoire includes under 400,000 clones, about nine tenths of them detected once, and roughly 0.8% sits in the top ten. Sequencing was carried out using PBMCs. These receptor sequences come from a woman aged 18-30 years in good health and CMV-seronegative. Both conserved end residues are part of each CDR3. Each record gives: clone size, D gene, CDR3 length, J gene, V gene, CDR3 DNA, CDR3 protein. The D gene is left open where the match is weak. Clone size is shown for a subset of rows, as once, few, many or a class of expanded clone.

abundance: -
d_gene: TRBD1
len: 12
j_gene: TRBJ1-1
v_gene: TRBV2
CDR3nt: TGTGCCAGCAGTGAAGGGACAGGGCATGCTTTCTTT
CDR3aa: CASSEGTGHAFF

abundance: -
d_gene: TRBD2
len: 13
j_gene: TRBJ2-7
v_gene: TRBV5-1
CDR3nt: TGCGCCAGCAGCTTGGGAGCGGGAGGTGGGCAGTACTTC
CDR3aa: CASSLGAGGGQYF

abundance: -
d_gene: -
len: 14
j_gene: TRBJ1-1
v_gene: TRBV29-1
CDR3nt: TGCAGCGCCACGAGGGAACTAGGGCACACTGAAGCTTTCTTT
CDR3aa: CSATRELGHTEAFF

abundance: -
d_gene: TRBD1
len: 14
j_gene: TRBJ2-3
v_gene: TRBV2
CDR3nt: TGTGCCAGCCGGGACAGAGGCATCACAGATACGCAGTATTTT
CDR3aa: CASRDRGITDTQYF

abundance: -
d_gene: -
len: 14
j_gene: TRBJ2-1
v_gene: TRBV5-1
CDR3nt: TGCGCCAGCAGCTTGGAGGAGTCCTACAATGAGCAGTTCTTC
CDR3aa: CASSLEESYNEQFF

abundance: -
d_gene: TRBD2
len: 15
j_gene: TRBJ2-5
v_gene: TRBV13
CDR3nt: TGTGCCAGCAGCCCCGAGGGACTAGCGGGGGAGACCCAGTACTTC
CDR3aa: CASSPEGLAGETQYF

abundance: -
d_gene: -
len: 14
j_gene: TRBJ1-3
v_gene: TRBV14
CDR3nt: TGTGCCAGCAGTCCTCTTGGGAGGGGAAACACCATATATTTT
CDR3aa: CASSPLGRGNTIYF

abundance: -
d_gene: -
len: 14
j_gene: TRBJ2-5
v_gene: TRBV27
CDR3nt: TGTGCCAGCAGTTTATTTTCGGGAGACGAGACCCAGTACTTC
CDR3aa: CASSLFSGDETQYF

abundance: -
d_gene: -
len: 15
j_gene: TRBJ1-2
v_gene: TRBV19
CDR3nt: TGTGCCAGTAGGGATTTGGGGGCAGGGAGATATGGCTACACCTTC
CDR3aa: CASRDLGAGRYGYTF

abundance: -
d_gene: -
len: 14
j_gene: TRBJ2-7
v_gene: TRBV27
CDR3nt: TGTGCCAGCAGTTGGGGACATGCCCCCTACGAGCAGTACTTC
CDR3aa: CASSWGHAPYEQYF

abundance: -
d_gene: -
len: 14
j_gene: TRBJ2-3
v_gene: TRBV27
CDR3nt: TGTGCCAGCAGTTTTCTGGGCCGCACAGATACGCAGTATTTT
CDR3aa: CASSFLGRTDTQYF

abundance: -
d_gene: -
len: 17
j_gene: TRBJ1-5
v_gene: TRBV28
CDR3nt: TGTGCCAGCAGCTGGTCGGGGAGGGGCCTATCCAATCAGCCCCAGCATTTT
CDR3aa: CASSWSGRGLSNQPQHF

abundance: -
d_gene: TRBD2
len: 15
j_gene: TRBJ2-7
v_gene: TRBV2
CDR3nt: TGTGCCAGCAAAACCGGGACTAGCGGACCCTACGAGCAGTACTTC
CDR3aa: CASKTGTSGPYEQYF

abundance: -
d_gene: TRBD2
len: 17
j_gene: TRBJ2-7
v_gene: TRBV30
CDR3nt: TGTGCCTGGAGTCCTGCCCGGACTAGCGGGGGCTCAAGCGAGCAGTACTTC
CDR3aa: CAWSPARTSGGSSEQYF

abundance: -
d_gene: -
len: 12
j_gene: TRBJ2-7
v_gene: TRBV5-1
CDR3nt: TGCGCCAGCAGGAACAGGCTCTACGAGCAGTACTTC
CDR3aa: CASRNRLYEQYF

abundance: once
d_gene: -
len: 13
j_gene: TRBJ2-3
v_gene: TRBV29-1
CDR3nt: TGCAGCGTTGAGAAAGACTATACAGATACGCAGTATTTT
CDR3aa: CSVEKDYTDTQYF

abundance: -
d_gene: -
len: 13
j_gene: TRBJ2-7
v_gene: TRBV27
CDR3nt: TGTGCCAGCAGTTTCTGGGCAGGTTCCGAGCAGTACTTC
CDR3aa: CASSFWAGSEQYF

abundance: -
d_gene: TRBD2
len: 14
j_gene: TRBJ2-1
v_gene: TRBV10-1
CDR3nt: TGCGCCAGCAGTCCCCTAGCGGAGAACAATGAGCAGTTCTTC
CDR3aa: CASSPLAENNEQFF

abundance: few
d_gene: -
len: 14
j_gene: TRBJ1-2
v_gene: TRBV19
CDR3nt: TGTGCCAGTAGTATAGATCAGGGCGGGAATGGCTACACCTTC
CDR3aa: CASSIDQGGNGYTF

abundance: -
d_gene: -
len: 14
j_gene: TRBJ2-7
v_gene: TRBV2
CDR3nt: TGTGCCAGCAGTGGCGCGGAGAGCTCCTACGAGCAGTACTTC
CDR3aa: CASSGAESSYEQYF

abundance: -
d_gene: TRBD2
len: 14
j_gene: TRBJ2-3
v_gene: TRBV10-1
CDR3nt: TGCGCCAGCAGTCCTCGCGGGGGTGCAGATACGCAGTATTTT
CDR3aa: CASSPRGGADTQYF

abundance: few
d_gene: -
len: 14
j_gene: TRBJ1-2
v_gene: TRBV2
CDR3nt: TGTGCCAGCAGTGAAGGTGGAGGTCGGACCGGCTACACCTTC
CDR3aa: CASSEGGGRTGYTF

abundance: once
d_gene: -
len: 13
j_gene: TRBJ1-4
v_gene: TRBV6-5
CDR3nt: TGTGCCAGCAGTTACTCTAGCAGTGAAAAACTGTTTTTT
CDR3aa: CASSYSSSEKLFF

abundance: -
d_gene: -
len: 14
j_gene: TRBJ2-2
v_gene: TRBV7-9
CDR3nt: TGTGCCAGCAGCTTAGACAGTCGTACCGGGGAGCTGTTTTTT
CDR3aa: CASSLDSRTGELFF

abundance: once
d_gene: -
len: 14
j_gene: TRBJ1-1
v_gene: TRBV2
CDR3nt: TGTGCCAGCACCGAGGTAGCCAAGAACACTGAAGCTTTCTTT
CDR3aa: CASTEVAKNTEAFF

abundance: -
d_gene: TRBD1
len: 15
j_gene: TRBJ1-6
v_gene: TRBV5-1
CDR3nt: TGCGCCAGCAGCTCCCAGACAGGGTATAATTCACCCCTCCACTTT
CDR3aa: CASSSQTGYNSPLHF

abundance: -
d_gene: TRBD1
len: 16
j_gene: TRBJ1-6
v_gene: TRBV5-8
CDR3nt: TGTGCCAGCAGAGCGGGACAGGGGGTTAATAATTCACCCCTCCACTTT
CDR3aa: CASRAGQGVNNSPLHF

abundance: -
d_gene: TRBD2
len: 18
j_gene: TRBJ2-7
v_gene: TRBV27
CDR3nt: TGTGCCAGCAGTCCCCGGGGAGGGCGCTTCCAAATTTCCTACGAGCAGTACTTC
CDR3aa: CASSPRGGRFQISYEQYF

abundance: -
d_gene: -
len: 16
j_gene: TRBJ1-1
v_gene: TRBV27
CDR3nt: TGTGCCAGCAGTTTAGATAGTCGGGGTTTGTACACTGAAGCTTTCTTT
CDR3aa: CASSLDSRGLYTEAFF

abundance: -
d_gene: -
len: 15
j_gene: TRBJ2-7
v_gene: TRBV12-2
CDR3nt: TGTGCAAGTCGCTTAGAGGTAGCGGGGAGAAGGGAGCAGTACTTC
CDR3aa: CASRLEVAGRREQYF

abundance: few
d_gene: TRBD1
len: 13
j_gene: TRBJ2-7
v_gene: TRBV5-4
CDR3nt: TGTGCCAGCAGCTTAGACAGGGTCGGTGAGCAGTACTTC
CDR3aa: CASSLDRVGEQYF

abundance: -
d_gene: -
len: 17
j_gene: TRBJ1-2
v_gene: TRBV15
CDR3nt: TGTGCCACCAGCAGAGAAGGGGACCCACAGGGTTACTATGGCTACACCTTC
CDR3aa: CATSREGDPQGYYGYTF

abundance: once
d_gene: TRBD1
len: 14
j_gene: TRBJ2-7
v_gene: TRBV5-6
CDR3nt: TGTGCCAGCAGCGACCGGGACAGGGTTCGTGAGCAGTACTTC
CDR3aa: CASSDRDRVREQYF

abundance: -
d_gene: TRBD1
len: 18
j_gene: TRBJ2-3
v_gene: TRBV11-2
CDR3nt: TGTGCCAGCAGCTCAAACCTCTCTAGGGGGCGATTGGCAGATACGCAGTATTTT
CDR3aa: CASSSNLSRGRLADTQYF

abundance: -
d_gene: -
len: 10
j_gene: TRBJ2-7
v_gene: TRBV20-1
CDR3nt: TGCAGTGCTAGCGTCTACGAGCAGTACTTC
CDR3aa: CSASVYEQYF

abundance: -
d_gene: TRBD2
len: 15
j_gene: TRBJ2-7
v_gene: TRBV6-1
CDR3nt: TGTGCCAGCAGTGAGACACCGGGACTAGTCTACGAGCAGTACTTC
CDR3aa: CASSETPGLVYEQYF

abundance: -
d_gene: TRBD1
len: 15
j_gene: TRBJ2-3
v_gene: TRBV5-4
CDR3nt: TGTGCCAGCAGCTTGGGACAGGGAATAACAGATACGCAGTATTTT
CDR3aa: CASSLGQGITDTQYF

abundance: -
d_gene: TRBD2
len: 15
j_gene: TRBJ2-7
v_gene: TRBV5-4
CDR3nt: TGTGCCAGCAGCTTGGGGGGAGGGACGCGCTACGAGCAGTACTTC
CDR3aa: CASSLGGGTRYEQYF

abundance: -
d_gene: -
len: 17
j_gene: TRBJ1-6
v_gene: TRBV19
CDR3nt: TGTGCCAGTAGTGCTCGTCTCCGGGGGGCCGGGAATTCACCCCTCCACTTT
CDR3aa: CASSARLRGAGNSPLHF

abundance: -
d_gene: TRBD1
len: 15
j_gene: TRBJ2-4
v_gene: TRBV16
CDR3nt: TGTGCCAGCAGCGAGACCGGGACAGGGAGTTACATTCAGTACTTC
CDR3aa: CASSETGTGSYIQYF

abundance: -
d_gene: -
len: 14
j_gene: TRBJ1-1
v_gene: TRBV11-2
CDR3nt: TGTGCCAGCAGCACGAGTTGGAGGGACACTGAAGCTTTCTTT
CDR3aa: CASSTSWRDTEAFF

abundance: -
d_gene: TRBD1
len: 16
j_gene: TRBJ2-5
v_gene: TRBV5-4
CDR3nt: TGTGCCAGCAGCCCCACCCCCGGGACAGGGGTTGAGACCCAGTACTTC
CDR3aa: CASSPTPGTGVETQYF

abundance: -
d_gene: -
len: 11
j_gene: TRBJ1-1
v_gene: TRBV6-1
CDR3nt: TGCGCGGCAGATGAGAGCACTGAAGCTTTCTTT
CDR3aa: CAADESTEAFF

abundance: -
d_gene: TRBD2
len: 13
j_gene: TRBJ2-7
v_gene: TRBV27
CDR3nt: TGTGCCAGCAGTACGGGACTAGCTTACGAGCAGTACTTC
CDR3aa: CASSTGLAYEQYF

abundance: -
d_gene: -
len: 15
j_gene: TRBJ2-2
v_gene: TRBV7-3
CDR3nt: TGTGCCAGCAGCTTAAGACACACTAACACCGGGGAGCTGTTTTTT
CDR3aa: CASSLRHTNTGELFF

abundance: -
d_gene: TRBD1
len: 19
j_gene: TRBJ1-6
v_gene: TRBV10-3
CDR3nt: TGTGCCATCAGTGGGACAAACTACAACAGGGGGCGAGGTAATTCACCCCTCCACTTT
CDR3aa: CAISGTNYNRGRGNSPLHF

abundance: -
d_gene: TRBD1
len: 16
j_gene: TRBJ2-1
v_gene: TRBV7-3
CDR3nt: TGTGCCAGCAGCTTAATACAGGGGGCCGGCTACAATGAGCAGTTCTTC
CDR3aa: CASSLIQGAGYNEQFF

abundance: -
d_gene: TRBD1
len: 16
j_gene: TRBJ2-1
v_gene: TRBV27
CDR3nt: TGTGCCAGCAGTTTATGGGCCGGGACAGGGGTCAATGAGCAGTTCTTC
CDR3aa: CASSLWAGTGVNEQFF

abundance: -
d_gene: TRBD2
len: 15
j_gene: TRBJ2-5
v_gene: TRBV5-1
CDR3nt: TGCGCCAGCAGCTTGGGGCTAGCGGGACGAGAGACCCAGTACTTC
CDR3aa: CASSLGLAGRETQYF

abundance: -
d_gene: -
len: 16
j_gene: TRBJ2-3
v_gene: TRBV2
CDR3nt: TGTGCCAGCAGTGAAGCGCCTGGGACTTTTTCAGGAACGCAGTATTTT
CDR3aa: CASSEAPGTFSGTQYF

abundance: -
d_gene: TRBD1
len: 16
j_gene: TRBJ2-1
v_gene: TRBV28
CDR3nt: TGTGCCAGCACGAGCCTGGACAGGCGCTCCTACAATGAGCAGTTCTTC
CDR3aa: CASTSLDRRSYNEQFF

abundance: few
d_gene: TRBD2
len: 20
j_gene: TRBJ2-1
v_gene: TRBV9
CDR3nt: TGTGCCAGCAGCGTAGGCAATGGACTAGCGGGAGGGCCGGGCGGCAATGAGCAGTTCTTC
CDR3aa: CASSVGNGLAGGPGGNEQFF

abundance: -
d_gene: -
len: 11
j_gene: TRBJ2-1
v_gene: TRBV4-1
CDR3nt: TGCGCCAGCAGCCAAGGTCTAGCGAAGTTCTTC
CDR3aa: CASSQGLAKFF

abundance: -
d_gene: TRBD1
len: 15
j_gene: TRBJ2-7
v_gene: TRBV28
CDR3nt: TGTGCCAGCGCTCTTTTCGGGACAGCCTTTTACGAGCAGTACTTC
CDR3aa: CASALFGTAFYEQYF

abundance: once
d_gene: -
len: 15
j_gene: TRBJ2-5
v_gene: TRBV7-9
CDR3nt: TGTGCCAGCAGCTTAGCCCAGACAGCTGGGGAGACCCAGTACTTC
CDR3aa: CASSLAQTAGETQYF